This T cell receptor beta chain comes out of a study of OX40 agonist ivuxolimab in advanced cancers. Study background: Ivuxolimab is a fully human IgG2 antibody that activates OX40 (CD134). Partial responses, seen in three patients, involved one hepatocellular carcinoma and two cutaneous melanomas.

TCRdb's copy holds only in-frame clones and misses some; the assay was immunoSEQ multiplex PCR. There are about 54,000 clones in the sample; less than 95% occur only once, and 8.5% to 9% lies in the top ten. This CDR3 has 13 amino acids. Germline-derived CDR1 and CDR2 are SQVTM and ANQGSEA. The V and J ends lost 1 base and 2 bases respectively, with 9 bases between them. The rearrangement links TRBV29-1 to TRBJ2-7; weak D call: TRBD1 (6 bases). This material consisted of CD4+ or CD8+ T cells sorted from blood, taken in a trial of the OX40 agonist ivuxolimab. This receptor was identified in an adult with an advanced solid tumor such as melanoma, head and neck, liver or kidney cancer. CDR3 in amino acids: CSVEGTETYEQYF. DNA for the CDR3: TGCAGCGTTGAAGGGACAGAGACCTACGAGCAGTACTTC.